This TCR delta chain was captured in a study of Vδ1+ human thymocytes. Concerning this clone itself: No antigen is known for it.

Whole-study results and caveats: Unexpected Vdelta2 sequences could cause misinterpretation of bulk repertoire data. Thymic TRG and TRD repertoires appeared highly polyclonal. Approximately 20% of thymic delta-chain sequences were Vdelta2, with few Vdelta3, unlike blood Vdelta1+ controls.

The CDR3 consists of 19 residues. Germline CDR1 reads TSWWSYY; CDR2 reads QGS. With 1 base removed from V and 0 bases from J, the gap between germline ends came to 21 bases. Sequences come from RNA converted to cDNA by reverse transcription. Multiplex PCR used pooled V-gene forward primers and a constant-region reverse primer to amplify CDR3s. TCRdb made new clone calls on the multiplex PCR reads using CATT. The table records 54,000 or so delta-chain clones, roughly 15% of them present only once. The sample comprised Vdelta1+ gamma-delta thymocytes from the thymus. The subset here: FACS-sorted CD3+ TCRalphabeta- TCRVdelta1+ TCRVdelta2- thymocytes. The sequence was collected from a boy under two years old who had congenital heart surgery. The V call is TRDV1, the J call TRDJ1; no definite D call. In DNA form, the CDR3 reads TGTGCTCTTGGGGAACCCGTCTCTAGAGTGGATCCGTACACCGATAAACTCATCTTT. It yields the protein CALGEPVSRVDPYTDKLIF.